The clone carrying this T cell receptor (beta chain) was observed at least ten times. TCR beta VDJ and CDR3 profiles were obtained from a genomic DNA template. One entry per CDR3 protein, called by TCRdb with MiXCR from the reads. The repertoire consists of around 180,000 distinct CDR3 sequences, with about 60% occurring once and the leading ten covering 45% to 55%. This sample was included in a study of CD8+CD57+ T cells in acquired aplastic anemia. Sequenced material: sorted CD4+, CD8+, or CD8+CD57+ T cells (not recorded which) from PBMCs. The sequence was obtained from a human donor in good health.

The CDR3 sequence is CASTEPLVSTDTQYF. The CDR3 DNA follows: TGTGCCAGCACTGAGCCTTTAGTTAGCACAGATACGCAGTATTTT. The genes are TRBV7-3 and TRBJ2-3; D gene unclear. Deletions cut 7 bases from V and 0 bases from J, with 14 bases between. Germline V gene sequence: CDR1 SGHTA, CDR2 FQGTGA. The CDR3 is 15 amino acids.